This TCR beta chain was obtained from a study of blood T cells in healthy people across ages. This clonotype was recorded at least ten times. The draw of peripheral blood yielded roughly 9.1 milliliters from each donor. Isolation per sample recovered at least 6.5 million PBMCs. The CDR3 length is 16 residues. The V and J ends lost 1 base and 5 bases respectively, with 15 bases between them. From germline, CDR1 is SGHVS and CDR2 FQNEAQ. Then a second PCR, running roughly 7 to 12 cycles, was carried out with a sample-barcoded 5' primer and a J-beta primer mix. TCRdb called the 5' RACE reads again in MiXCR, with one record for every CDR3 protein. The sample includes 870,000 or so distinct CDR3 sequences, 25% to 30% of them seen just once.

The clonotype comes from a woman over 75 in good health. V and J are TRBV7-8 and TRBJ2-1, with a weak D call TRBD1 (5 bases). Sequenced input: blood. CDR3 coding DNA: TGTGCCAGCAGCTTAGAGGGGATAGCTATACACAATGAGCAGTTCTTC. Its protein product is CASSLEGIAIHNEQFF.